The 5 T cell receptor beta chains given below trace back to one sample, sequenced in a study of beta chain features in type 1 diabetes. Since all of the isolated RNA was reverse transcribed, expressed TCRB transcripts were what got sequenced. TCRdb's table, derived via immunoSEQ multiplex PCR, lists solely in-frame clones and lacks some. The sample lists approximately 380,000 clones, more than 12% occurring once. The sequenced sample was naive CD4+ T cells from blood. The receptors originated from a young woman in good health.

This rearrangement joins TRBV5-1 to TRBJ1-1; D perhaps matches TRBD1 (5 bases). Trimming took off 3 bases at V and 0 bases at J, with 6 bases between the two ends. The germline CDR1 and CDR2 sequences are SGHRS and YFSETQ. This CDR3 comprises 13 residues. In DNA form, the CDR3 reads TGCGCCAGCAGCTGGACACTGAACACTGAAGCTTTCTTT. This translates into CASSWTLNTEAFF.

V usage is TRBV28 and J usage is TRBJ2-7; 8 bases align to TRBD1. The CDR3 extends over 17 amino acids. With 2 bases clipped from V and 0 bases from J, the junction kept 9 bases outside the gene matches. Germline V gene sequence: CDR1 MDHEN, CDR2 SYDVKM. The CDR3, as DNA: TGTGCCAGCAGTTTAGAACAGGGGGTTATCAGCTCCTACGAGCAGTACTTC. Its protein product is CASSLEQGVISSYEQYF.

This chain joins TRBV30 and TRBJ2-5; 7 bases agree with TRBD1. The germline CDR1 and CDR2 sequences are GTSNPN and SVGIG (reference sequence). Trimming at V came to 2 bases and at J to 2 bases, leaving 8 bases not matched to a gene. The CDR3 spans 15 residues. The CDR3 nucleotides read TGTGCCTGGAGTACAGGGGTCAACCCGCAAGAGACCCAGTACTTC. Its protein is CAWSTGVNPQETQYF. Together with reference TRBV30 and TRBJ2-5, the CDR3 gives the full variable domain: SQTIHQWPATLVQPVGSPLSLECTVEGTSNPNLYWYRQAAGRGLQLLFYSVGIGQISSEVPQNLSASRPQDRQFILSSKKLLLSDSGFYLCAWSTGVNPQETQYFGPGTRLLVL.

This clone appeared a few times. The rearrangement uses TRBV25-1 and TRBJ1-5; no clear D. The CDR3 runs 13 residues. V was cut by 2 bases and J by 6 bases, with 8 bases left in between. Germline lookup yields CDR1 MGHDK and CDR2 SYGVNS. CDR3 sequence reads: CASSEHEGQPQHF. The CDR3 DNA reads TGTGCCAGCAGTGAACACGAGGGTCAGCCCCAGCATTTT.

CDR3 nucleotides: TGCAGCGCATCTCGGACAGGGAGCTCCTACGAGCAGTACTTC. The encoded protein is CSASRTGSSYEQYF. The gene calls are TRBV29-1 and TRBJ2-7; 8 bases are shared with TRBD1. The CDR3 is made up of 14 amino acids. Germline CDR1 is SQVTM and CDR2 is ANQGSEA. V lost 7 bases, J lost 0 bases, and 8 bases stayed unmatched.